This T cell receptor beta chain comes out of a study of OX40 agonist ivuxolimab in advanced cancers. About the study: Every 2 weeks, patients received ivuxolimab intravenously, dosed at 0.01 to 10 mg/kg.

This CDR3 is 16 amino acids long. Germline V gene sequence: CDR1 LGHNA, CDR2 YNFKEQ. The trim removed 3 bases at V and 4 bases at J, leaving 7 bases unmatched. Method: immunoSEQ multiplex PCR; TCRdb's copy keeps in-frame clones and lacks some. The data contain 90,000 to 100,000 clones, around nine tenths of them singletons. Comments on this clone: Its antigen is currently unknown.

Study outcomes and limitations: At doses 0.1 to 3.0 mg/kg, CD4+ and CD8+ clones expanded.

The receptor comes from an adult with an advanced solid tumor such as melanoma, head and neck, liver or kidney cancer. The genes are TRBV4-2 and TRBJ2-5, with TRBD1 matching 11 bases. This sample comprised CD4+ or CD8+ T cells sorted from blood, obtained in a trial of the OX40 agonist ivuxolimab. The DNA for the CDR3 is TGTGCCAGCAGCCACCCCCGGGGACAGGGGGTAGAGACCCAGTACTTC. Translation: CASSHPRGQGVETQYF.